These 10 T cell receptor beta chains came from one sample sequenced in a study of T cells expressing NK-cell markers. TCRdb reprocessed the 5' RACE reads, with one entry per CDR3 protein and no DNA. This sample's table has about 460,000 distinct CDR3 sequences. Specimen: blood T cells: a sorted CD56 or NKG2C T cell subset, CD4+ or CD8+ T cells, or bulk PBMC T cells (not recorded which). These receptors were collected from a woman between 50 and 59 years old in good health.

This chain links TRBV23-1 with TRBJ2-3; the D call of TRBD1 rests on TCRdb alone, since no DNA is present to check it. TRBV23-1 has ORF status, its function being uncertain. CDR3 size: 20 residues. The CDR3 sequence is CASSQSCQDIFKSPTDTQYF.

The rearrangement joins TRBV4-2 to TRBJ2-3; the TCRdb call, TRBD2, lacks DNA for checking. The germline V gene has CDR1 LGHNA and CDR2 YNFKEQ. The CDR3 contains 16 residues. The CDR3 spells CASSQVAGGAADTQYF.

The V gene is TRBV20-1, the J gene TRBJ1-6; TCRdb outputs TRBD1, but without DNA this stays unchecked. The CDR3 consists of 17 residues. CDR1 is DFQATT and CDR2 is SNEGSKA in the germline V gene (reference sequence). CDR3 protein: CSARDLLSGQGDSPLHF.

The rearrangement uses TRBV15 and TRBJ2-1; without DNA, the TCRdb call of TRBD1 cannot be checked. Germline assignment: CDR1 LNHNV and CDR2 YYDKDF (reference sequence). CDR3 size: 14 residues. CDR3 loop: CATMDRGFYNEQFF.

The CDR3 loop is CASSLEGQKLFF. V gene TRBV11-2 combines with J gene TRBJ1-4. The CDR3 contains 12 residues. The germline CDR1 and CDR2 sequences are SGHAT and FQNNGV.

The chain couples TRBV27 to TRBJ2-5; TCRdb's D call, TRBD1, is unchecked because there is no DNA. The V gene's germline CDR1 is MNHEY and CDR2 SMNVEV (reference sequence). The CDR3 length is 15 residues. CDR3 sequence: CASSYGTGKGETQYF.

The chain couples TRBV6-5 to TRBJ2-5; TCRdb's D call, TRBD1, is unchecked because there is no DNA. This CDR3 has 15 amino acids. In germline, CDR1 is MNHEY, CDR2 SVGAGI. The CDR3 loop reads CASSSLFGGRETQYF.

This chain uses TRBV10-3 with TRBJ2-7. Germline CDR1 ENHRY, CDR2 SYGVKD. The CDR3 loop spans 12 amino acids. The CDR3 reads CAISWDLYEQYF.

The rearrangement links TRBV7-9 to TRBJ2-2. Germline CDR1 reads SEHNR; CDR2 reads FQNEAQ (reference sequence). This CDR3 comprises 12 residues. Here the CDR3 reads CASSLESGELFF.

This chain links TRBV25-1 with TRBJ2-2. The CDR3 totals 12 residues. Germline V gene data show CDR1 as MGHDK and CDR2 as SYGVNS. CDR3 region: CATNDPSGELFF.